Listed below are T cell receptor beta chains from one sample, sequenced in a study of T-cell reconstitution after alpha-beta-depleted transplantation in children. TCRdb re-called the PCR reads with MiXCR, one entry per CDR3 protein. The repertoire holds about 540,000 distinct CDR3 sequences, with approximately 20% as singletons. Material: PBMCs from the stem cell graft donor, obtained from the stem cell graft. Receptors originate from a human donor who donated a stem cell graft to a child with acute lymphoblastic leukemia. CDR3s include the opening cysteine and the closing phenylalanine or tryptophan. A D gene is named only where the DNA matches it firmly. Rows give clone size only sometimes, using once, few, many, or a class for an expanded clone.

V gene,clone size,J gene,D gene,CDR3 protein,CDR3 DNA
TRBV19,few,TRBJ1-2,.,CASSPWAANGYTF,TGTGCCAGTAGTCCTTGGGCGGCCAATGGCTACACCTTC
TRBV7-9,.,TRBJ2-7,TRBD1,CASSLGRDRGYEQYF,TGTGCCAGCAGCTTGGGGCGGGACAGGGGCTACGAGCAGTACTTC
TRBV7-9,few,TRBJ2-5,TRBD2,CASSPPSGQHQETQYF,TGTGCCAGCAGCCCCCCTAGCGGCCAACACCAAGAGACCCAGTACTTC
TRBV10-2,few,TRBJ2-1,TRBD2,CASSESLAVSYNEQFF,TGCGCCAGCAGTGAGTCGCTAGCGGTCTCCTACAATGAGCAGTTCTTC
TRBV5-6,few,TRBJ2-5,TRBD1,CARINRTPGTGEETQYF,TGTGCCAGGATCAATCGGACCCCCGGGACAGGGGAAGAGACCCAGTACTTC
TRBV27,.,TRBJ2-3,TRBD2,CASSLWAGGTDTQYF,TGTGCCAGCAGTTTGTGGGCGGGAGGCACAGATACGCAGTATTTT
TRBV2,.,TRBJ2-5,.,CARWRDGETQYF,TGTGCCAGGTGGCGGGACGGGGAGACCCAGTACTTC
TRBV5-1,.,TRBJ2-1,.,CASVGGRPFSEQFF,TGCGCCAGCGTTGGGGGACGGCCCTTTAGTGAGCAGTTCTTC
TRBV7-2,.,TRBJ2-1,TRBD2,CASSFTGRAGNEQFF,TGTGCCAGCAGCTTCACCGGGAGGGCGGGTAATGAGCAGTTCTTC
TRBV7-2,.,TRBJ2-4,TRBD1,CASSPGTGSSSKNIQYF,TGTGCCAGCAGCCCAGGGACAGGGAGTTCATCCAAAAACATTCAGTACTTC
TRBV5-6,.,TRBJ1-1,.,CASSLGFGVNTEAFF,TGTGCCAGCAGCTTGGGCTTCGGAGTGAACACTGAAGCTTTCTTT
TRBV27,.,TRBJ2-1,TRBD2,CASSFSGRAEQFF,TGTGCCAGCAGTTTTAGCGGGAGGGCTGAGCAGTTCTTC
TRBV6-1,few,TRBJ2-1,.,CASSRDLAFSYNEQFF,TGTGCCAGCAGCCGCGATCTAGCCTTCTCCTACAATGAGCAGTTCTTC
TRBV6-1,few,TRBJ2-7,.,CASMGGSGGTSYEQYF,TGTGCCAGCATGGGCGGGTCAGGGGGGACTAGCTACGAGCAGTACTTC
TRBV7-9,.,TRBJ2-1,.,CAGSLGWSYNEQFF,TGTGCCGGCAGCTTAGGGTGGTCCTACAATGAGCAGTTCTTC
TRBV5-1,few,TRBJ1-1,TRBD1,CASSLFSGGSSTEAFF,TGCGCCAGCAGCTTGTTCTCAGGGGGTTCGAGCACTGAAGCTTTCTTT
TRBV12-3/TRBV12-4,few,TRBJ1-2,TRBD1,CASLSRDRFEIGYTF,TGTGCCAGTTTGTCCCGGGACAGGTTCGAAATCGGCTACACCTTC
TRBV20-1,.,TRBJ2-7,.,CSASPNPGLRYEQYF,TGCAGTGCTAGTCCAAACCCGGGCCTGAGGTACGAGCAGTACTTC
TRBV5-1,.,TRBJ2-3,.,CASSFPPPLRRNPTDTQYF,TGCGCCAGCAGCTTCCCCCCCCCACTTAGAAGGAACCCCACAGATACGCAGTATTTT
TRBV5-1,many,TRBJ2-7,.,CASGTGSSYEQYF,TGCGCCAGCGGGACTGGGAGCTCCTACGAGCAGTACTTC
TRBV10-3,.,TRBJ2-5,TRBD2,CAISDYSGSGQETQYF,TGTGCCATCAGTGATTATAGCGGGAGTGGGCAAGAGACCCAGTACTTC
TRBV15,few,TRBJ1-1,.,CATGQAQAFF,TGTGCCACCGGGCAGGCCCAAGCTTTCTTT
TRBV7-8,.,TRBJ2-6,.,CASSLSPLGTGQFSSGANVLTF,TGTGCCAGCAGCTTAAGCCCTTTGGGAACTGGACAGTTTAGCTCTGGGGCCAACGTCCTGACTTTC
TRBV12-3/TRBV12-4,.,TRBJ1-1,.,CASSLSLTNTEAFF,TGTGCCAGCAGTTTGTCCCTAACGAACACTGAAGCTTTCTTT
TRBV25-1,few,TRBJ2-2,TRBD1,CASSEYTKQQGAGELFF,TGTGCCAGCAGTGAATATACTAAACAACAGGGGGCCGGGGAGCTGTTTTTT
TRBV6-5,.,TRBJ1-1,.,CASSYSNGGWNTEAFF,TGTGCCAGCAGTTACTCGAACGGGGGTTGGAACACTGAAGCTTTCTTT
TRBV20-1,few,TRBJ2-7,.,CSAHIGTYEQYF,TGCAGTGCTCATATCGGGACCTACGAGCAGTACTTC
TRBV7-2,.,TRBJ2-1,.,CASSLGRMIRNEQFF,TGTGCCAGCAGCTTAGGACGGATGATAAGAAATGAGCAGTTCTTC
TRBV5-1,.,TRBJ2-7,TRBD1,CASSLSGTAYSYEQYF,TGCGCCAGCAGCTTATCCGGGACAGCTTACTCCTACGAGCAGTACTTC
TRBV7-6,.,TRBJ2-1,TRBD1,CASSLGTGVYNEQFF,TGTGCCAGCAGCTTAGGGACAGGGGTCTACAATGAGCAGTTCTTC
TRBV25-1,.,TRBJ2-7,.,CASSEWVRGGYEQYF,TGTGCCAGCAGTGAATGGGTCAGGGGAGGATACGAGCAGTACTTC
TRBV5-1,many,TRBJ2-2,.,CASAGDTSNTGELFF,TGCGCCAGCGCAGGGGACACGTCGAACACCGGGGAGCTGTTTTTT
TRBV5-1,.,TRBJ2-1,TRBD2,CASSLGTSGSGEQFF,TGCGCCAGCAGCTTGGGGACTAGCGGGAGCGGTGAGCAGTTCTTC
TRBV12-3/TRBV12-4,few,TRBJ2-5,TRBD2,CASSRLAGYSQETQYF,TGTGCCAGCAGTCGACTAGCGGGATACTCCCAAGAGACCCAGTACTTC
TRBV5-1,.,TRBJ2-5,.,CASSHGTVETQYF,TGCGCCAGCAGCCACGGGACTGTAGAGACCCAGTACTTC
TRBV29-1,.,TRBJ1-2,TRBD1,CSVNGTGFRVYGYTF,TGCAGCGTGAACGGGACAGGGTTTCGAGTCTATGGCTACACCTTC
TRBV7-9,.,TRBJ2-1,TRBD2,CASRNLAGGYNEQFF,TGTGCCAGCAGAAACCTAGCGGGTGGGTACAATGAGCAGTTCTTC
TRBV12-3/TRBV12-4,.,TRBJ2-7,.,CASSLRRGLYEQYF,TGTGCCAGCAGTTTAAGAAGAGGACTCTACGAGCAGTACTTC
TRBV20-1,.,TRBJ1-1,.,CSARGVGPFSNTEAFF,TGCAGTGCTAGAGGGGTAGGTCCCTTTTCGAACACTGAAGCTTTCTTT
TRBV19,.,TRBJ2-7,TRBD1,CASRGQSYEQYF,TGTGCCAGTAGGGGACAGTCCTACGAGCAGTACTTC
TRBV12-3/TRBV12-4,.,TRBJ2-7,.,CASSPDSPDEQYF,TGTGCCAGCAGCCCTGACAGTCCCGACGAGCAGTACTTC
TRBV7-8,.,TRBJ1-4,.,CASSASGWGSNEKLFF,TGTGCCAGCAGCGCCTCGGGGTGGGGATCTAATGAAAAACTGTTTTTT
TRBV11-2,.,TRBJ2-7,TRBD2,CASSFNPLFRGGYEQYF,TGTGCCAGCAGCTTTAATCCCCTTTTCCGGGGGGGCTACGAGCAGTACTTC
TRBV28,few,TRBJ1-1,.,CASSSWQGNTEAFF,TGTGCCAGCAGTTCGTGGCAGGGGAACACTGAAGCTTTCTTT
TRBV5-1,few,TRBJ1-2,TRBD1,CASSPGTGGGYGYTF,TGCGCCAGCAGCCCCGGGACAGGGGGTGGCTATGGCTACACCTTC
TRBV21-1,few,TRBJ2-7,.,CASSKVPGPPYPSYEQYF,TGTGCCAGCAGCAAAGTGCCAGGCCCTCCTTATCCTTCCTACGAGCAGTACTTC
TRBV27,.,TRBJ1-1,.,CASSIPGFTEAFF,TGTGCCAGCAGTATTCCAGGGTTCACTGAAGCTTTCTTT
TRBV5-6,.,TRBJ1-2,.,CASSLYGGLANYGYTF,TGTGCCAGCAGCCTGTACGGGGGCTTAGCTAACTATGGCTACACCTTC
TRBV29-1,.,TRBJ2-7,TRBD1,CSAWGQGKYEQYF,TGCAGCGCCTGGGGACAGGGGAAATACGAGCAGTACTTC
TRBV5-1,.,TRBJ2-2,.,CASSFTLGEPGELFF,TGCGCCAGCAGCTTCACGCTAGGGGAACCCGGGGAGCTGTTTTTT
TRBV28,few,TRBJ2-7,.,CASRRPGLSSYEQYF,TGTGCCAGCAGACGACCCGGACTTAGCTCCTACGAGCAGTACTTC
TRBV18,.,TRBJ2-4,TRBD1,CASSPPRTGGYLRPNIQYF,TGTGCCAGCTCACCACCGCGCACAGGGGGCTACTTACGCCCAAACATTCAGTACTTC
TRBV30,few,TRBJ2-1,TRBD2,CAWMYQGLAPNEQFF,TGTGCCTGGATGTACCAGGGACTAGCGCCAAATGAGCAGTTCTTC
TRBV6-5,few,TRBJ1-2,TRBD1,CASTFDRGLDGYTF,TGTGCCAGCACGTTCGACAGGGGATTAGATGGCTACACCTTC
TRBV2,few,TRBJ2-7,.,CASREGRGSSYEQYF,TGTGCCAGCAGGGAGGGACGGGGGAGCTCCTACGAGCAGTACTTC
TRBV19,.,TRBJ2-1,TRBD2,CASSKGKGLAGALLYNEQFF,TGTGCCAGTAGCAAGGGGAAGGGTCTAGCGGGAGCTCTTCTCTACAATGAGCAGTTCTTC
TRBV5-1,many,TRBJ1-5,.,CASSLGGGDQPQHF,TGTGCCAGCAGTTTGGGGGGAGGGGATCAGCCCCAGCATTTT
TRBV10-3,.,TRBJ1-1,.,CAISEVADMNTEAFF,TGTGCCATCAGTGAGGTGGCAGACATGAACACTGAAGCTTTCTTT
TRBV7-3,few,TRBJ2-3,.,CASSSGDSRFTDTQYF,TGTGCCAGCAGCTCCGGGGACTCGAGATTCACAGATACGCAGTATTTT